Many counts were recorded for the clone carrying this TCR beta chain. No antigen is known for it. PBMCs were sourced from approximately 9 ml fresh peripheral blood. This entry comes from a study of T cells in Graves' hyperthyroidism and ophthalmopathy. Looking at the study overall: Upon initial diagnosis and before any treatment, peripheral blood was collected.

This CDR3 region has 15 residues. Germline assignment: CDR1 WSHSY and CDR2 SAAADI. The trim removed 2 bases at V and 0 bases at J, leaving 0 bases unmatched. TCR beta CDR3 regions were amplified from RNA. HTBI primers drove first-round RT-PCR of the TCR CDR3. TCRdb analysed the multiplex PCR reads with MiXCR anew, one entry per CDR3 protein. The sample yields almost 500,000 distinct CDR3 sequences, 22% seen once. General study points: The blood repertoire included most of the expanded thyroid clonotypes above 0.001.

The TCR was taken from a woman between 65 and 79 years old with Graves' ophthalmopathy. The specimen sequenced was blood. The chain couples TRBV10-2 to TRBJ1-4; 7 nucleotides line up with TRBD1. CDR3 nucleotides: TGCGCCAGCAGTGAGCAGGGGGCAACTAATGAAAAACTGTTTTTT. Residues: CASSEQGATNEKLFF.